Sequencing of this T cell receptor beta chain was carried out in a study of cytomegalovirus exposure and HLA in healthy donors. Study-level background: Earlier results showed approximately 110 million unique TCR beta sequences derived from approximately 170 million T cells.

Comment on this clone: The antigen remains unidentified.

Points from the study as a whole: Among CMV-associated TCR beta chains, most appeared HLA-restricted in a later analysis. One later analysis reportedly identified an Asian-associated ancestry cluster that showed fewer N-insertions than the roughly 700-donor mean. Sequencing had likely introduced a cluster of highly shared sequence variants as an artifact.

The primer mix had 60 Vbeta and 13 Jbeta primers. Assay: immunoSEQ multiplex PCR; the TCRdb copy retains only in-frame clones and omits some. Here the sample spans around 130,000 clones, 81% being singletons. The CDR3 extends over 12 amino acids. V lost 5 bases and J lost 4, with 8 bases in between. Per germline, CDR1 LNHDA and CDR2 SQIVND (reference sequence). Specimen: PBMCs. This TCR was recovered from a middle-aged woman in good health and CMV-seronegative. The chain is built from TRBV19 and TRBJ2-5; perhaps TRBD1 as D (5 bases). The CDR3 here is CASSVTGETQYF. Written as DNA, the CDR3 is TGTGCCAGTAGTGTCACAGGAGAGACCCAGTACTTC.